Listed below are T cell receptor beta chains from one sample, sequenced in a study of Tregs in tolerant kidney transplant recipients. Method: immunoSEQ multiplex PCR; TCRdb's copy keeps in-frame clones and lacks some. Among 75,000 to 80,000 clones listed, around 93% were seen once. The material was Tregs from blood, obtained before the transplant. Receptors originate from a human donor who received a combined kidney and bone marrow transplant. CDR3s leave out the opening cysteine and the closing phenylalanine or tryptophan. D genes are given only for firm matches. Rows may omit the clone size; those that give it use once, few, many or a size class.

cdr3_aa d_call clone_size v_call
ASSSLPGRPTRETQY NA NA TRBV28
ASRLAGAANTEAF NA NA TRBV10-2
ASSSLPGSYEQY NA NA TRBV7-3
ASSYSGLATYEQY TRBD2 NA TRBV6-5
ASSRGAGETQY NA NA TRBV18
ASSLEGADYGYT NA once TRBV7-8
ATSRPGPTRGTQY NA NA TRBV15
ASGDRGNTEAF TRBD1 NA TRBV28
ASYRAYEQY NA NA TRBV19
ASSPTGLSNQPQH TRBD1 NA TRBV5-1
AWSDRDYEQY NA NA TRBV30
ASSQDPLAGGSYTQY TRBD2 NA TRBV4-2
ASSSGTSTDTQY NA NA TRBV6-1
ASSQELGFGNTIY NA NA TRBV4-1